These T cell receptor beta chains were read from a single sample in a study of cytomegalovirus exposure and HLA in healthy donors. Produced via immunoSEQ multiplex PCR; TCRdb's table is partial and in-frame only. The sample contains about 200,000 clones, approximately 85% of which appear only once. The sample was PBMCs. Receptors originate from a woman aged 50 to 65 in good health and CMV-seronegative. Each CDR3 is given with its conserved first and last residue. A D gene is named only where the DNA matches it firmly. Some rows mark clone size as missing; the rest say once, few, many or name a class of expanded clone.

d_gene | j_gene | v_gene | abundance | CDR3nt | CDR3aa
TRBD1 | TRBJ1-5 | TRBV19 | few | TGTGCCAGTAGTGAGTGGACAGGAGATAGCAATCAGCCCCAGCATTTT | CASSEWTGDSNQPQHF
NA | TRBJ1-3 | TRBV4-1 | NA | TGCGCCAGCAGCCCCCTGAGGGGGAGTGGAAACACCATATATTTT | CASSPLRGSGNTIYF
NA | TRBJ1-1 | TRBV5-1 | few | TGCGCCAGCCAAACGGGAACTGAAGCTTTCTTT | CASQTGTEAFF
TRBD2 | TRBJ2-4 | TRBV11-2 | few | TGTGCCAGCAGCCTTACGAGTGGTAGCGGGACAAACATTCAGTACTTC | CASSLTSGSGTNIQYF
NA | TRBJ2-7 | TRBV14 | NA | TGTGCCAGCAGCCAAGGGTCGGTTCCGGGGTCCTACTACGAGCAGTACTTC | CASSQGSVPGSYYEQYF
NA | TRBJ2-3 | TRBV5-8 | few | TGTGCCAGCAGCTCGCTCCGACCAGGGCAGCGCACAGATACGCAGTATTTT | CASSSLRPGQRTDTQYF
NA | TRBJ2-1 | TRBV28 | NA | TGTGCCAGCATCCCTGGCGGCTCCTACAATGAGCAGTTCTTC | CASIPGGSYNEQFF
TRBD2 | TRBJ2-7 | TRBV6-1 | NA | TGTGCCAGCCGCCCACCCCTAGCGGGAGGTAACGAGCAGTACTTC | CASRPPLAGGNEQYF
TRBD2 | TRBJ2-1 | TRBV18 | NA | TGTGCCAGCTCACTCCGGACTAGCGTTTACAATGAGCAGTTCTTC | CASSLRTSVYNEQFF
TRBD1 | TRBJ2-2 | TRBV14 | many | TGTGCCAGCAGTTCACAGGGGACCGGGGAGCTGTTTTTT | CASSSQGTGELFF
TRBD2 | TRBJ2-1 | TRBV5-1 | once | TGCGCCAGCAGCGAGGGACTAGCGGGACAAGGTAATGAGCAGTTCTTC | CASSEGLAGQGNEQFF
TRBD2 | TRBJ2-5 | TRBV18 | NA | TGTGCCAGCTCACCACCCGGACTAGCGGGTGGGGAGACCCAGTACTTC | CASSPPGLAGGETQYF
TRBD2 | TRBJ2-3 | TRBV5-4 | NA | TGTGCCAGCAGCCTCCTAGCGGGAGGCGGGGGAGATACGCAGTATTTT | CASSLLAGGGGDTQYF
NA | TRBJ1-3 | TRBV25-1 | NA | TGTGCCAGCAGTGAATATCGGGGGGCGCTTAGAAACACCATATATTTT | CASSEYRGALRNTIYF
NA | TRBJ1-5 | TRBV28 | NA | TGTGCCAGCAGTTTACCACAGGGAATGGGTAGCAATCAGCCCCAGCATTTT | CASSLPQGMGSNQPQHF
NA | TRBJ2-5 | TRBV19 | NA | TGTGCCAGTAGTCCTGCAGGCGAGACCCAGTACTTC | CASSPAGETQYF
NA | TRBJ1-5 | TRBV7-3 | once | TGTGCCAGCAGCCCAGGGGTTTGGCAGCCCCAGCATTTT | CASSPGVWQPQHF
NA | TRBJ2-3 | TRBV7-9 | once | TGTGCCAGCAGCCTACCGGTTAGCCGGGCAGATACGCAGTATTTT | CASSLPVSRADTQYF
TRBD1 | TRBJ2-1 | TRBV9 | NA | TGTGCCAGCAGCGTAGGACAGGGGGCGGACTACAATGAGCAGTTCTTC | CASSVGQGADYNEQFF
NA | TRBJ2-2 | TRBV4-3 | NA | TGCGCCAGCAGCCAAGGGGGCCTGAACACCGGGGAGCTGTTTTTT | CASSQGGLNTGELFF
TRBD1 | TRBJ1-5 | TRBV6-4 | NA | TGTGCCAGCAGAAGGGGACAGGGCCCTAATCAGCCCCAGCATTTT | CASRRGQGPNQPQHF
NA | TRBJ1-2 | TRBV28 | NA | TGTGCCAGCAGTTTAGGGCAGGGAGGGAGAGGAGGCTACACCTTC | CASSLGQGGRGGYTF
TRBD1 | TRBJ2-3 | TRBV11-2 | NA | TGTGCCAGCAGCTTAAATCAGGGGGCGGGCACAGATACGCAGTATTTT | CASSLNQGAGTDTQYF
NA | TRBJ2-2 | TRBV19 | NA | TGTGCCAGTAGTATGTCTAAGGGACAAATCTTCACCGGGGAGCTGTTTTTT | CASSMSKGQIFTGELFF
NA | TRBJ1-6 | TRBV7-2 | NA | TGTGCCAGCAGCGCCCGTCCTATCTTACCCCCTTCAGGGCCCCTCCACTTT | CASSARPILPPSGPLHF
TRBD2 | TRBJ2-1 | TRBV28 | NA | TGTGCCAGCAGTTCCCCCCTAGCGGGAGCCTACAATGAGCAGTTCTTC | CASSSPLAGAYNEQFF
NA | TRBJ1-4 | TRBV30 | NA | TGTGCCTGGAGCGCCGGCACGGGGACTGATGAAAAACTGTTTTTT | CAWSAGTGTDEKLFF
TRBD1 | TRBJ2-4 | TRBV27 | NA | TGTGCCAGCAGTTTAAGTCCGACAGGGAGTCTTCAGTACTTC | CASSLSPTGSLQYF
NA | TRBJ2-7 | TRBV7-2 | NA | TGTGCCAGCAGCTTGGCTTTATACGAGCAGTACTTC | CASSLALYEQYF
NA | TRBJ2-7 | TRBV27 | NA | TGTGCCAGTACAGGGACCTACGAGCAGTACTTC | CASTGTYEQYF
NA | TRBJ1-2 | TRBV28 | once | TGTGCCAGCAGTACTATCGGGGGATTCGGTGGCTACACCTTC | CASSTIGGFGGYTF
NA | TRBJ2-3 | TRBV5-6 | NA | TGTGCCAGCAGCACATCCATAGCGGAAACTACAGATACGCAGTATTTT | CASSTSIAETTDTQYF
NA | TRBJ2-2 | TRBV18 | NA | TGTGCCAGCTCACCACTCCCCTTCCGGGAGCGGGTCGGGGAGCTGTTTTTT | CASSPLPFRERVGELFF
NA | TRBJ2-1 | TRBV7-8 | NA | TGTGCCAGCAGCTTAGGTAGACTAGGTGAGCAGTTCTTC | CASSLGRLGEQFF
NA | TRBJ2-1 | TRBV12-2 | once | TGTGCAAGTCGCTGTCGACTAGCGGGGGCCCGCGATGCTCGGTTCTTC | CASRCRLAGARDARFF
TRBD1 | TRBJ1-1 | TRBV7-9 | NA | TGTGCCAGCAGCCCGGGACAGGGGCGGACTGAAGCTTTCTTT | CASSPGQGRTEAFF
TRBD2 | TRBJ2-3 | TRBV10-1 | NA | TGCGCCAGCACCGGAGGACTAGCGTTCGCAGATACGCAGTATTTT | CASTGGLAFADTQYF
NA | TRBJ1-1 | TRBV18 | few | TGTGCCAGCTTTTCTAGACAGGCGAACACTGAAGCTTTCTTT | CASFSRQANTEAFF
NA | TRBJ1-3 | TRBV4-3 | NA | TGCGCCAGCAGCCAAGATTACAGATTAACCTCTGGAAACACCATATATTTT | CASSQDYRLTSGNTIYF
NA | TRBJ1-5 | TRBV6-5 | NA | TGTGCCAGCAGTCCGCGGGCTCCACTAAATCAGCCCCAGCATTTT | CASSPRAPLNQPQHF
NA | TRBJ2-7 | TRBV27 | NA | TGTGCCAGCAGTCCCAGGGGTAACGAGCAGTACTTC | CASSPRGNEQYF
TRBD2 | TRBJ2-2 | TRBV2 | NA | TGTGCCAGCAGTCTTAGCGGGACGATCGGGGAGCTGTTTTTT | CASSLSGTIGELFF
TRBD1 | TRBJ1-2 | TRBV4-2 | NA | TGTGCCAGCAGCCAAGAGGGGACAGGGAACTATGGCTACACCTTC | CASSQEGTGNYGYTF
TRBD1 | TRBJ1-4 | TRBV18 | few | TGTGCCAGCTCACCAGTTCGGTCGGGACAGCAAAATGAAAAACTGTTTTTT | CASSPVRSGQQNEKLFF
NA | TRBJ2-3 | TRBV6-5 | once | TGTGCCAGCAGCTTGCCCCAGGGGACCCATACGCAGTATTTT | CASSLPQGTHTQYF
TRBD2 | TRBJ2-7 | TRBV5-4 | NA | TGTGCCAGCAGCTTGGGGGGGACTAGCGGCTACGAGCAGTACTTC | CASSLGGTSGYEQYF